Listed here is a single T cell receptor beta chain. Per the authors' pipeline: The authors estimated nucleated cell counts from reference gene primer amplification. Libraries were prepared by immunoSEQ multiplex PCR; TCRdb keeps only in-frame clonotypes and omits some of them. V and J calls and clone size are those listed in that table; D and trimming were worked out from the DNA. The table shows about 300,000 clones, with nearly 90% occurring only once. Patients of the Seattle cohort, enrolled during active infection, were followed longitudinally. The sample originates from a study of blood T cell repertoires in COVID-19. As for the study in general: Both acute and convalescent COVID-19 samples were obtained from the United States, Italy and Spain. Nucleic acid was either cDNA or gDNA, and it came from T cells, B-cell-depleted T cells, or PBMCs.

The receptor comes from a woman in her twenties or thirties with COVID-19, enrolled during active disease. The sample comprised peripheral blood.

DNA of the CDR3: TGTGTCAGAAGCGGTGGGACAGGGGGACGTACTGGAAACACCATATATTTT. Translated, it gives CVRSGGTGGRTGNTIYF. The chain uses TRBV7-5 and TRBJ1-3; TRBD1 is taken as the D call from the table, unchecked against the DNA. TRBV7-5 has pseudogene status. The CDR3 is 17 residues long.